The next 27 T cell receptor beta chains were all read from a single sample in a study of regulatory T cells in long-lasting Graves disease. iRepertoire HTBI primers and Arm-PCR of CDR3 regions built TCR beta libraries. TCRdb reanalysed the multiplex PCR reads using MiXCR and keeps one entry per CDR3 protein. The data hold some 220,000 distinct CDR3 sequences, with roughly 19% observed a single time. Described time point: newly diagnosed GD, antithyroid drugs for less than 3 months. There was RNA extracted from PBMCs, and the TCR library was made from it. The same data also contributed to another study, on T cells in Graves' hyperthyroidism and ophthalmopathy.

Material: peripheral blood mononuclear cells (PBMCs), obtained at new diagnosis, from a patient treated with antithyroid drugs. The receptors here all came from a woman aged 25 to 39 with Graves disease.

This clonotype was counted many times. The chain joins TRBV18 to TRBJ1-1; no definite D call. The CDR3 spans 14 residues. Germline loops: CDR1 KGHSH, CDR2 LQKENI. V lost 5 bases, J lost 0 bases, and 10 bases lay in between. The CDR3 here is CASSVRALNTEAFF. CDR3 DNA: TGTGCCAGCTCAGTTCGGGCCTTGAACACTGAAGCTTTCTTT.

This clonotype has a count of ten or more. The chain uses TRBV5-1 and TRBJ2-1; 12 nucleotides line up with TRBD2. J gave up 6 bases and V 5 bases, and 3 bases lay outside the gene matches. The CDR3 sequence is 14 residues long. Germline assignment: CDR1 SGHRS and CDR2 YFSETQ. CDR3 protein: CASSSTSGSNEQFF. DNA for the CDR3: TGCGCCAGCAGTTCGACTAGCGGGAGCAATGAGCAGTTCTTC.

In regard to this clonotype: This may be a read error, as it is one base from a much larger clone. The chain couples TRBV5-5 to TRBJ1-3, with a tentative D call TRBD1 (5 bases). Germline values: CDR1 SGHKS, CDR2 YYEKEE (reference sequence). V lost 0 bases, J lost 0 bases, and 7 bases lay in between. This CDR3 comprises 15 residues. This chain's CDR3 is CASSLGQTSGNTIYF. Here the CDR3 DNA reads TGTGCCAGCAGCTTGGGACAGACCTCTGGAAACACCATATATTTT.

The chain uses TRBV27 and TRBJ1-3; D is undetermined. Looked up from germline, CDR1 is MNHEY and CDR2 is SMNVEV (reference sequence). Trimming took off 4 bases at V and 0 bases at J, with 13 bases between the two ends. The CDR3 totals 16 residues. The CDR3 nucleotides are TGTGCCAGCAGTTCTAGCGGAACGACCTCTGGAAACACCATATATTTT. This gives the protein CASSSSGTTSGNTIYF.

V gene TRBV11-3 combines with J gene TRBJ1-4, with TRBD1 identical over 7 bases. Germline V lookup: CDR1 SGHNT, CDR2 YENEEA. Trimming removed 2 bases from V and 4 bases from J; junction bases left unmatched: 4. The CDR3 covers 15 residues. The CDR3 reads CASSLKDRFNEKLFF. The CDR3 nucleotides are TGTGCCAGCAGCTTAAAGGACAGGTTTAATGAAAAACTGTTTTTT.

This clonotype has at least ten counts. The junction differs from germline at one of its ends, possibly a read error. The genes are TRBV20-1 and TRBJ1-2, with D perhaps matching TRBD1 (5 bases). The length of the CDR3 is 8 residues. Germline CDR1 DFQATT, CDR2 SNEGSKA (reference sequence). The CDR3 bases are TGTCGTTCAGGGAGGGGCACCTTC. Its protein product is CRSGRGTF.

This clonotype was recorded at least ten times. The rearrangement links TRBV18 to TRBJ2-7; D call uncertain. Germline values: CDR1 KGHSH, CDR2 LQKENI. The CDR3 consists of 12 residues. The V end was cut by 5 bases, the J end by 2 bases, with 7 bases between. The CDR3 DNA follows: TGTGCCAGCTCATTTGACACCTACGAGCAGTACTTC. It is translated as CASSFDTYEQYF.

Ten or more counts support this clonotype. The CDR3 bases are TGTGCCAGCAGTGTCGACATGCCCCAGGTCCCTGAAAAACTGTTTTTT. Encoded protein: CASSVDMPQVPEKLFF. The rearrangement uses TRBV6-1 and TRBJ1-4; no definite D call. With 4 bases removed from V and 7 bases from J, the gap between germline ends came to 19 bases. The CDR3 runs 16 residues. Germline CDR1 MNHNS, CDR2 SASEGT.

In its sample, this clonotype was seen many times. The chain is built from TRBV20-1 and TRBJ2-1; 11 nucleotides align to TRBD2. Germline CDR1 and CDR2: DFQATT and SNEGSKA (reference sequence). The CDR3 has 15 residues. V shed 4 bases and J 2 bases; nucleotides not matched to a gene: 4. For the CDR3, the DNA is TGCAGTGCTACACTAGCGGGGGCTGCCTACAATGAGCAGTTCTTC. This codes for CSATLAGAAYNEQFF.

This clonotype was found once. The chain links TRBV30 to TRBJ1-5, with D possibly TRBD1 on 5 matching bases. The CDR3 runs to 13 residues. V gave up 3 bases and J gave up 9 bases, with 15 bases separating them. Germline CDR1 reads GTSNPN; CDR2 reads SVGIG (reference sequence). CDR3: CAWSRDAGLPQHF. The CDR3 coding sequence is TGTGCCTGGAGCCGGGACGCCGGTTTGCCCCAGCATTTT.

The sample holds many counts of this clonotype. The V and J genes are TRBV2 and TRBJ1-5; tentatively, D is TRBD1 (6 bases). Trimming stripped 6 bases from V and 5 bases from J, with 14 bases between. Looked up from germline, CDR1 is SNHLY and CDR2 is FYNNEI. The CDR3 spans 14 residues. In DNA form, the CDR3 reads TGTGCCAGCAGGGATACAGGGCTTTATCAGCCCCAGCATTTT. Its protein is CASRDTGLYQPQHF.

This clonotype has just a few counts. V and J are TRBV14 and TRBJ2-3, with no clear D. Trimming took 4 bases from V and 0 from J, leaving 17 bases between them. The CDR3 has 17 residues. Germline CDR1 and CDR2: SGHDN and FVKESK. CDR3 region: CASSPKSTISSTDTQYF. The CDR3 coding sequence is TGTGCCAGCAGCCCAAAAAGCACTATTTCTAGCACAGATACGCAGTATTTT.

To note about this clonotype: No conserved phenylalanine or tryptophan ends this CDR3, so it is likely a read error. CDR3 bases: TGTGCCAGCAGCCAAGATTTGGCCGGGGAGCTGTTTTGT. This encodes CASSQDLAGELFC. The chain carries TRBV14 and TRBJ2-2; the D is unclear. The CDR3 loop spans 13 amino acids. V lost 0 bases and J lost 6, with 5 bases in between. From germline, CDR1 is SGHDN and CDR2 FVKESK.

This clonotype was observed once. The J gene is TRBJ2-3, the V gene TRBV12-3 or TRBV12-4, with 12 bases fitting TRBD2. The CDR3 covers 16 residues. The J segment lost 7 bases and the V segment lost 6 bases, leaving 11 bases of the junction unmatched. CDR3 nucleotides: TGTGCCAGCAGCCTCCTCCTGACTAGCGGGAGACATACGCAGTATTTT. Translation: CASSLLLTSGRHTQYF.

This clonotype was seen ten or more times. The chain joins TRBV3-1 to TRBJ1-2; 8 nucleotides agree with TRBD1. CDR1 is LGHDT and CDR2 is YNNKEL in the germline V gene (reference sequence). V lost 4 bases, J lost 2 bases, and 3 bases stayed unmatched. This CDR3 region has 14 residues. CDR3 coding DNA: TGTGCCAGCAGCCGGACAGGGAACAACTATGGCTACACCTTC. Amino acids: CASSRTGNNYGYTF.

This chain joins TRBV28 and TRBJ2-6; TRBD1 agrees at 9 bases. The V gene's germline CDR1 is MDHEN and CDR2 SYDVKM. CDR3 length equals 19 residues. Trimming took 3 bases from V and 4 from J; bases not matched to a gene: 13. As DNA, the CDR3 is TGTGCCAGCAGTTTTCTGCTTTACCGGGACAGGGTCGGGGCCAACGTCCTGACTTTC. The encoded protein is CASSFLLYRDRVGANVLTF.

In this sample, this clonotype turned up many times. V and J are TRBV7-9 and TRBJ1-1; D unclear. Trimming removed 1 base at V and 3 bases at J, with 15 bases between. The CDR3 sequence is 16 residues long. Germline CDR1 and CDR2: SEHNR and FQNEAQ (reference sequence). CDR3 sequence: CASSLGQGGLDTEAFF. The CDR3 region has the DNA TGTGCCAGCAGCTTAGGACAAGGAGGTTTGGACACTGAAGCTTTCTTT.

Comments on this clonotype: A far larger clone is only one base removed, so a read error is likely. The chain carries TRBV11-3 and TRBJ1-1; the D is unclear. Germline values: CDR1 SGHNT, CDR2 YENEEA. The CDR3 runs 15 residues. In DNA, the CDR3 is TGTGCCAGCAGCTTGGTGGGCGGAGGATACACTGAAGCTTGCTTT. This codes for CASSLVGGGYTEACF.

To note about this clonotype: It is likely a read error: a sequence one base away is far more abundant. This chain uses TRBV6-1 with TRBJ2-3; D is ambiguous. The DNA end lines up better with TRBJ2-7; the J call may be wrong. Germline lookup yields CDR1 MNHNS and CDR2 SASEGT. This CDR3 has 15 amino acids. CDR3 amino acids: CASSEERRPNYEQYF. The CDR3 nucleotides read TGTGCCAGCAGTGAAGAGAGGCGTCCCAACTACGAGCAGTACTTC.

The chain couples TRBV3-1 to TRBJ2-5; 10 nucleotides agree with TRBD1. The CDR3 covers 14 residues. The V and J ends lost 7 bases and 5 bases, in that order; junction bases with no gene match: 7. The germline gives CDR1 LGHDT, CDR2 YNNKEL (reference sequence). The CDR3 DNA reads TGTGCCAGCAACCGACAGGGGGCATTGGAGACCCAGTACTTC. Translating it yields CASNRQGALETQYF.

This clonotype was picked up many times. The chain links TRBV20-1 to TRBJ1-2; D may be TRBD1 (5 bases). The CDR3 consists of 12 residues. CDR1 DFQATT and CDR2 SNEGSKA come from the germline V gene (reference sequence). CDR3 nucleotides: TGCATCGCCGGGGGGTGGTCTGGTGGCTACACCTTC. Its protein product is CIAGGWSGGYTF.

At least ten counts were recorded for this clonotype. V is TRBV28 and J is TRBJ1-6; TRBD1 matches 7 bases. Germline V lookup: CDR1 MDHEN, CDR2 SYDVKM. J was trimmed by 5 bases and V by 8 bases; bases with no gene match: 9. The CDR3 loop spans 15 amino acids. CDR3 residues: CASQRRGQHNSPLHF. The DNA for the CDR3 is TGTGCCAGCCAACGAAGGGGACAGCATAATTCACCCCTCCACTTT.

This clonotype was seen ten or more times. The J gene is TRBJ2-1, the V gene TRBV2; 9 bases map to TRBD1. Trimming at V came to 8 bases and at J to 8 bases, leaving 10 bases not matched to a gene. Germline lookup yields CDR1 SNHLY and CDR2 FYNNEI. CDR3 length: 14 residues. The CDR3 DNA follows: TGTGCCAGCCACCCGGGACAGGGAAGGGATGAGCAGTTCTTC. This sequence encodes CASHPGQGRDEQFF.

The sample holds a few counts of this clonotype. Just one base apart from a much larger clone, this may be a read error. This chain connects TRBV28 to TRBJ2-7; TRBD1 is a possible D gene (6 bases). There are 13 residues in the CDR3. Germline CDR1 is MDHEN and CDR2 is SYDVKM. V gave up 5 bases and J gave up 7 bases, with 15 bases separating them. The chain's CDR3 is CASSLRGSGEQYF. The CDR3 coding sequence is TGTGCCAGCAGTCTCAGGGGATCAGGGGAGCAGTACTTC.

Many counts were recorded for this clonotype. The chain recombines TRBV11-2 with TRBJ2-7, with TRBD2 as a possible D gene (6 bases). This CDR3 has 15 amino acids. Trimming stripped 0 bases from V and 2 bases from J, with 11 bases between. Germline V gene sequence: CDR1 SGHAT, CDR2 FQNNGV. CDR3 nucleotide sequence: TGTGCCAGCAGCTTAGATGGGGGGTACACCTACGAGCAGTACTTC. Residues: CASSLDGGYTYEQYF. Filled out from reference TRBV11-2 and TRBJ2-7, the complete variable domain reads EAGVAQSPRYKIIEKRQSVAFWCNPISGHATLYWYQQILGQGPKLLIQFQNNGVVDDSQLPKDRFSAERLKGVDSTLKIQPAKLEDSAVYLCASSLDGGYTYEQYFGPGTRLTVT.

J is TRBJ1-4 and V is TRBV7-9, with TRBD1 identical over 8 bases. The V segment lost 1 base and the J segment 7 bases; nucleotides outside the gene matches: 8. This CDR3 is 16 amino acids long. Germline loops: CDR1 SEHNR, CDR2 FQNEAQ (reference sequence). CDR3 amino acids: CASSLEGRGQGEKLFF. The CDR3 DNA is TGTGCCAGCAGCTTAGAGGGCAGGGGGCAAGGTGAAAAACTGTTTTTT.

This clonotype was detected many times. The rearrangement uses TRBV28 and TRBJ2-1; 8 bases are a match to TRBD2. J gave up 5 bases and V 6 bases, and 12 bases lay outside the gene matches. CDR1 is MDHEN and CDR2 is SYDVKM in the germline V gene. This CDR3 is 16 amino acids long. CDR3 in amino acids: CASSPYGTRLNNEQFF. The CDR3 DNA reads as TGTGCCAGCAGCCCATACGGGACTAGGTTAAACAATGAGCAGTTCTTC.